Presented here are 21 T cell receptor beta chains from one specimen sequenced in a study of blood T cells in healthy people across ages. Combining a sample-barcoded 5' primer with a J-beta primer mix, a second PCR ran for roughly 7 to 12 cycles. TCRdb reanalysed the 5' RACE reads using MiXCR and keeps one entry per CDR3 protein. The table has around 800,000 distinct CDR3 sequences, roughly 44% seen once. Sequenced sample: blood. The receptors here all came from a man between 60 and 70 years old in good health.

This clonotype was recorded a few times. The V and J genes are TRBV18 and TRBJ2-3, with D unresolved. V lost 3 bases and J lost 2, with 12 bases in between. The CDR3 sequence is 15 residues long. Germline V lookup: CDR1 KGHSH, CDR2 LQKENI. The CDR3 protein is CASSPLTSTTDTQYF. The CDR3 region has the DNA TGTGCCAGCTCACCCCTGACCAGCACCACAGATACGCAGTATTTT.

The CDR3 DNA sequence: TGCAGTGCCCTAAAAAGGCCTAATTCACCCCTCCACTTT. Translation gives CSALKRPNSPLHF. The chain has TRBV20-1 and TRBJ1-6, with no clear D. Germline CDR1 is DFQATT and CDR2 is SNEGSKA (reference sequence). The CDR3 consists of 13 residues. Deletions cut 6 bases from V and 6 bases from J, with 12 bases between.

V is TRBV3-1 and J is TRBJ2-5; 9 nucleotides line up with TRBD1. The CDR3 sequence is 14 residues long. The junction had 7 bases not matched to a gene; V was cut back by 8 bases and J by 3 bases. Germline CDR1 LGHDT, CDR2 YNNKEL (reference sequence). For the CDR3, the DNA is TGTGCCAGCGGGACCGGGACAGGGAAAGAGACCCAGTACTTC. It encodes CASGTGTGKETQYF.

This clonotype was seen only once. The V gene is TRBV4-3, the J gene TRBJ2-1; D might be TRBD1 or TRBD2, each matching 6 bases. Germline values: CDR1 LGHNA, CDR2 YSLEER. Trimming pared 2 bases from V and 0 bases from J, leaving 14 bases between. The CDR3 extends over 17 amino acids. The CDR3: CASSQSKGGSSYNEQFF. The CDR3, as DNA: TGCGCCAGCAGCCAAAGTAAGGGGGGAAGCTCCTACAATGAGCAGTTCTTC.

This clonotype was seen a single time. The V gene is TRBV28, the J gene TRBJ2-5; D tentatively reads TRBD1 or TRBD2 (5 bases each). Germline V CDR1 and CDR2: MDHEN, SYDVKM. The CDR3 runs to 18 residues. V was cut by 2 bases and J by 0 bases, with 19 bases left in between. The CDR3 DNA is TGTGCCAGCAGTTTAACCCACCGGCAGGGCGGGTACCAAGAGACCCAGTACTTC. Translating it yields CASSLTHRQGGYQETQYF.

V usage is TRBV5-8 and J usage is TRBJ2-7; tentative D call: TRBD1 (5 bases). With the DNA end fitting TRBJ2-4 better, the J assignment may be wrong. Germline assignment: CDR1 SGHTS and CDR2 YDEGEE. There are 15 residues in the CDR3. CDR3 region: CASSLQRRVTNIQYF. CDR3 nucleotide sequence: TGTGCCAGCAGCTTACAGCGCAGGGTTACAAACATTCAGTACTTC.

CDR3 DNA: TGTGCCAGTAGCGTAGATTTAGCGGGGGGGTTTGGGTACTTC. It yields the protein CASSVDLAGGFGYF. The genes are TRBV7-2 and TRBJ2-5, with 11 positions matching TRBD2. Trimming at V came to 9 bases and at J to 13 bases, leaving 16 bases not matched to a gene. The CDR3 covers 14 residues. Germline CDR1 reads SGHTA; CDR2 reads FQGNSA. The whole variable domain, remainder taken from reference TRBV7-2 and TRBJ2-5, is GAGVSQSPSNKVTEKGKDVELRCDPISGHTALYWYRQSLGQGLEFLIYFQGNSAPDKSGLPSDRFSAERTGGSVSTLTIQRTQQEDSAVYLCASSVDLAGGFGYFGPGTRLLVL.

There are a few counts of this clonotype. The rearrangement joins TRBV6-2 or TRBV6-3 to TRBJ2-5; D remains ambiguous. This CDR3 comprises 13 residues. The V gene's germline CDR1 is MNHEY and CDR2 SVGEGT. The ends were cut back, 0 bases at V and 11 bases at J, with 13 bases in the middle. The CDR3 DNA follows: TGTGCCAGCAGTTACTCGACCCTCAATGAGCAGTACTTC. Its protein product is CASSYSTLNEQYF.

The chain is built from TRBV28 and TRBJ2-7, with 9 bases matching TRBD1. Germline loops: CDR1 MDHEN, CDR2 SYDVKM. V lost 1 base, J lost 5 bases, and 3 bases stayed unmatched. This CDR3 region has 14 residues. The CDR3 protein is CASSLLQGADEQYF. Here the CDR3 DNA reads TGTGCCAGCAGTTTATTACAGGGGGCCGACGAGCAGTACTTC.

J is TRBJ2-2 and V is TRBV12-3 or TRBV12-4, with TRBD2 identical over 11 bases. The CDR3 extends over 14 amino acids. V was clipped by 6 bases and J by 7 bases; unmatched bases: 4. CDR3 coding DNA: TGTGCCAGCAGCGCTAGCGGGGGGTTCGGGGAGCTGTTTTTT. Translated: CASSASGGFGELFF.

In nucleotides, the CDR3 is TGTGCCAGCAGCGCGCCTACTCGGAGCGGTACTTTGTTCTTC. Encoded protein: CASSAPTRSGTLFF. V is TRBV3-1 and J is TRBJ2-1, with D possibly matching TRBD2 (5 bases). From germline, CDR1 is LGHDT and CDR2 YNNKEL (reference sequence). Deletions cut 5 bases from V and 15 bases from J, with 23 bases between. The CDR3 extends over 14 amino acids.

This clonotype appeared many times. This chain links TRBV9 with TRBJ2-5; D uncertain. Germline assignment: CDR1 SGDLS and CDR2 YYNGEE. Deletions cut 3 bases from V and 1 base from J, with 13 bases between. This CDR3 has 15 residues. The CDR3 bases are TGTGCCAGCAGCGCGGGTATGGTAGGCCAAGAGACCCAGTACTTC. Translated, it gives CASSAGMVGQETQYF.

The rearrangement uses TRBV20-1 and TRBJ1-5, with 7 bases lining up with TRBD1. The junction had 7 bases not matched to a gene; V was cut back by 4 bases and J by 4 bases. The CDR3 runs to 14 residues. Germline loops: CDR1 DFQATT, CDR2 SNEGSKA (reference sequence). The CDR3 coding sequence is TGCAGTGCTAATATGGCGGGACAGAATCAGCCCCAGCATTTT. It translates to CSANMAGQNQPQHF.

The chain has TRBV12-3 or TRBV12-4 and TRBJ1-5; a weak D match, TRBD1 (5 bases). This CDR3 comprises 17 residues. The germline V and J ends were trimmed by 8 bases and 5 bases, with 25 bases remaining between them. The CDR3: CASVNSFYGAYDQPQHF. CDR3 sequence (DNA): TGTGCCAGCGTGAACTCGTTTTATGGGGCCTACGATCAGCCCCAGCATTTT.

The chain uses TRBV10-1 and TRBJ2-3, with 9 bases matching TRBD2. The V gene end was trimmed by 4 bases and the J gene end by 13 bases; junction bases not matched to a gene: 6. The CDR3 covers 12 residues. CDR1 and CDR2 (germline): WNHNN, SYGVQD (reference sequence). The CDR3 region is CASSGSGTSKYF. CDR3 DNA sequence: TGCGCCAGCAGTGGTTCCGGGACTAGCAAGTATTTT.

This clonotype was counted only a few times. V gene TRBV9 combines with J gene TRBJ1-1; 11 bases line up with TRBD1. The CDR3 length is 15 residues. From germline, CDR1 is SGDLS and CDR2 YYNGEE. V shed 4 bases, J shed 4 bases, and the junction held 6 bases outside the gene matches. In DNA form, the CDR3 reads TGTGCCAGCAGCCTGACCGGGACAGGGGGCACTGAAGCTTTCTTT. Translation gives CASSLTGTGGTEAFF.

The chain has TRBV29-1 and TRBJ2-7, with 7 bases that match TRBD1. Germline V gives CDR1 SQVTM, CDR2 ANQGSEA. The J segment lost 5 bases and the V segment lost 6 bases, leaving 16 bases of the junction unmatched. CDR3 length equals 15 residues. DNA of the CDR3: TGCAGCGTCGTCGACACCGGGACAGCCTATAACGAGCAGTACTTC. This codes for CSVVDTGTAYNEQYF.

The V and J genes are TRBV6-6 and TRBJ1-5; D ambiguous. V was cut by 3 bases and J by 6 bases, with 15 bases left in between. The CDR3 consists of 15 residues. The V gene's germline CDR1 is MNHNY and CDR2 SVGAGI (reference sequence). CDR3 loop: CASSYSPLKGQPQHF. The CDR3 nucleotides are TGTGCCAGCAGTTATTCCCCCTTAAAAGGTCAGCCCCAGCATTTT.

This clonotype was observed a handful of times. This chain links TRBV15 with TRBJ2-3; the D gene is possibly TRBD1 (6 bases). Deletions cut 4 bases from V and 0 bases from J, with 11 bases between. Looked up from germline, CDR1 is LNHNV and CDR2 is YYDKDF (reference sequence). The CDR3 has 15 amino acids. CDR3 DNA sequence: TGTGCCACCAGCACGACAGGATTTAGCACAGATACGCAGTATTTT. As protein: CATSTTGFSTDTQYF.

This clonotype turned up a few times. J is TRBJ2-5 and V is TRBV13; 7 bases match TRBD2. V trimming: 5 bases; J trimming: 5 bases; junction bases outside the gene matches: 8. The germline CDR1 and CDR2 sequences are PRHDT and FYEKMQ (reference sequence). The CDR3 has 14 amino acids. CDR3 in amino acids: CASSPPTSRETQYF. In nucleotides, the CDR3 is TGTGCCAGCAGCCCACCGACTAGCAGGGAGACCCAGTACTTC. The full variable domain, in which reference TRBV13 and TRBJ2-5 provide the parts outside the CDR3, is AAGVIQSPRHLIKEKRETATLKCYPIPRHDTVYWYQQGPGQDPQFLISFYEKMQSDKGSIPDRFSAQQFSDYHSELNMSSLELGDSALYFCASSPPTSRETQYFGPGTRLLVL.

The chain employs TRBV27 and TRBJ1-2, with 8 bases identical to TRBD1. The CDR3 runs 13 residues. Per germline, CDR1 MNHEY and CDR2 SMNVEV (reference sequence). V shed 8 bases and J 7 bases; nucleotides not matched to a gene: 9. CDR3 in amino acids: CASGQGNPLGYTF. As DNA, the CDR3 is TGTGCCAGCGGACAGGGCAACCCCCTTGGCTACACCTTC.